A single sample gave rise to the 17 T cell receptor beta chains below, sequenced in a study of T cell changes during pregnancy in multiple sclerosis (dated by TCRdb to 2018 to 2020). The library was made by the immunoSEQ multiplex PCR assay. TCRdb obtained this table from immuneACCESS and retained in-frame rearrangements with V and J assigned. These tables miss some clones; where compared with another copy, unresolved V genes account for less than half of the shortfall, and the remainder is unexplained. Recorded for this sample are fewer than 85,000 clones; roughly 92% of them occurred a single time. In total, the top ten clones hold 2.8% of the sample. Specimen: peripheral blood, collected in the third trimester of pregnancy. The source of these receptors is a female donor in good health, enrolled as a control in a pregnancy study.

The chain is built from TRBV2 and TRBJ1-5; 8 bases match TRBD1. The CDR3 contains 13 residues. Germline CDR1 reads SNHLY; CDR2 reads FYNNEI. V lost 7 bases to trimming and J lost 6 bases; unmatched junction nucleotides: 5. The DNA for the CDR3 is TGTGCCAGCAAAACGGACAGGGTTCAGCCCCAGCATTTT. This gives the protein CASKTDRVQPQHF.

The rearrangement uses TRBV25-1 and TRBJ2-3, with 11 positions matching TRBD2. The V and J ends lost 4 bases and 6 bases, in that order; junction bases with no gene match: 9. The CDR3 spans 16 residues. The germline V gene encodes CDR1 MGHDK and CDR2 SYGVNS. In nucleotides, the CDR3 is TGTGCCAGCAGTGTTGGTAGCGGGGGGGCCCCGGATACGCAGTATTTT. Translating it yields CASSVGSGGAPDTQYF.

This clone has a single count. The chain joins TRBV18 to TRBJ1-5; 7 nucleotides line up with TRBD1. CDR1 and CDR2 from the germline V gene are KGHSH and LQKENI. V shed 6 bases, J shed 0 bases, and the junction held 5 bases outside the gene matches. The CDR3 sequence is 15 residues long. In nucleotides, the CDR3 is TGTGCCAGCTCTTTTGGGACAGCTAGCAATCAGCCCCAGCATTTT. This encodes CASSFGTASNQPQHF.

V is TRBV4-2 and J is TRBJ2-2; 9 bases are shared with TRBD2. The CDR3 runs to 18 residues. Per germline, CDR1 LGHNA and CDR2 YNFKEQ. V trimming: 0 bases; J trimming: 8 bases; junction bases outside the gene matches: 13. The CDR3 bases are TGTGCCAGCAGCCAAGATAAATTCCCTTCTAGCGGGACTGGGGAGCTGTTTTTT. This sequence encodes CASSQDKFPSSGTGELFF.

The chain carries TRBV19 and TRBJ2-2, with a weak D call TRBD1 (5 bases). The CDR3 is 15 amino acids. Trimming left V 5 bases short and J 0 bases short, with 10 bases between. Germline values: CDR1 LNHDA, CDR2 SQIVND (reference sequence). The CDR3 bases are TGTGCCAGTAGTCCCGGACATACGAACACCGGGGAGCTGTTTTTT. It is translated as CASSPGHTNTGELFF.

The V gene is TRBV28, the J gene TRBJ2-2; 10 bases agree with TRBD1. J was trimmed by 6 bases and V by 10 bases; bases with no gene match: 8. This CDR3 region has 14 residues. The V gene's germline CDR1 is MDHEN and CDR2 SYDVKM. The CDR3 DNA reads TGTGCCAACTCGCCGGGACAGGGGTCCGGGGAGCTGTTTTTT. Translated: CANSPGQGSGELFF.

The chain couples TRBV27 to TRBJ2-1; maybe TRBD1 (5 bases). Trimming stripped 5 bases from V and 1 base from J, with 6 bases between. CDR1 is MNHEY, CDR2 SMNVEV, per germline (reference sequence). The CDR3 loop spans 13 amino acids. CDR3 amino acids: CASSQGSYNEQFF. The CDR3 nucleotides are TGTGCCAGCAGTCAGGGATCCTACAATGAGCAGTTCTTC.

This chain's CDR3 is CASSPSQGSSGNTIYF. The CDR3 DNA reads as TGTGCCAGCTCGCCGAGCCAGGGGTCCTCTGGAAACACCATATATTTT. The chain has TRBV18 and TRBJ1-3; possible D gene TRBD1, 6 bases. The germline gives CDR1 KGHSH, CDR2 LQKENI. The CDR3 is 16 amino acids. The V end was cut by 6 bases, the J end by 0 bases, with 15 bases between.

The J gene is TRBJ2-7, the V gene TRBV27, with TRBD2 identical over 12 bases. Trimming at V came to 6 bases and at J to 2 bases, leaving 8 bases not matched to a gene. Germline V gene data show CDR1 as MNHEY and CDR2 as SMNVEV (reference sequence). The CDR3 contains 16 residues. CDR3 in DNA: TGTGCCAGCAGCCCGAGGACTAGCGGGATTACCTACGAGCAGTACTTC. It codes for CASSPRTSGITYEQYF.

This clone was counted a single time. This chain links TRBV4-3 with TRBJ2-7; 11 bases fit TRBD2. The CDR3 runs 14 residues. Germline V CDR1 and CDR2: LGHNA, YSLEER. The trim removed 4 bases at V and 2 bases at J, leaving 1 base unmatched. For the CDR3, the DNA is TGCGCCAGCAGCCCGGGACTAGCGGCCTACGAGCAGTACTTC. Translated: CASSPGLAAYEQYF.

This clone was observed once. The CDR3 sequence: CASSYSQGAEQYF. The CDR3 DNA reads as TGTGCCAGCAGTTACTCACAGGGTGCCGAGCAGTACTTC. The chain couples TRBV6-5 to TRBJ2-7, with a tentative D call TRBD1 (6 bases). Trimming cost V 0 bases and J 6 bases, with 9 bases left between them. CDR3 length: 13 amino acids. Germline CDR1 is MNHEY and CDR2 is SVGAGI.

The chain carries TRBV19 and TRBJ1-1; D might be TRBD1 (6 bases). This CDR3 is built from 12 residues. Germline V gives CDR1 LNHDA, CDR2 SQIVND (reference sequence). Trimming took 7 bases from V and 8 from J, leaving 14 bases between them. Here the CDR3 reads CASTSVGQEAFF. CDR3 DNA sequence: TGTGCCAGTACCTCAGTCGGACAGGAAGCTTTCTTT.

The V gene is TRBV28, the J gene TRBJ1-5; 10 bases align to TRBD1. The CDR3 runs to 16 residues. With 5 bases clipped from V and 7 bases from J, the junction kept 11 bases outside the gene matches. Per the germline V gene, CDR1 is MDHEN and CDR2 is SYDVKM. Here the CDR3 DNA reads TGTGCCAGCAGTACGATGACAGGGGGCAATCGACAGCCCCAGCATTTT. Translation gives CASSTMTGGNRQPQHF.

This clone was counted once. The chain is built from TRBV7-3 and TRBJ2-1; 7 bases are a match to TRBD2. Germline V lookup: CDR1 SGHTA, CDR2 FQGTGA. V lost 5 bases, J lost 0 bases, and 7 bases stayed unmatched. The CDR3 runs to 16 residues. CDR3 loop: CASSASGASSYNEQFF. CDR3 sequence (DNA): TGTGCCAGCAGCGCTAGCGGAGCAAGCTCCTACAATGAGCAGTTCTTC.

J is TRBJ1-4 and V is TRBV10-3; 7 nucleotides align to TRBD1. V gave up 2 bases and J gave up 8 bases; unmatched junction bases: 8. Per germline, CDR1 ENHRY and CDR2 SYGVKD. The CDR3 consists of 15 residues. CDR3 bases: TGTGCCATCAGTGAGGACAGGGTAGGAGGGGAAAAACTGTTTTTT. Translated: CAISEDRVGGEKLFF.

The V gene is TRBV7-8, the J gene TRBJ2-7; TRBD1 is a possible D gene (5 bases). Germline CDR1 and CDR2: SGHVS and FQNEAQ. The V end lost 3 bases, the J end lost 2 bases, and 14 bases lay between the germline ends. This CDR3 has 15 amino acids. The CDR3 nucleotides read TGTGCCAGCAGCTTGGAGAGACAGTATCCCTACGAGCAGTACTTC. It specifies CASSLERQYPYEQYF. Full variable domain (remainder filled in from reference TRBV7-8 and TRBJ2-7): GAGVSQSPRYKVAKRGQDVALRCDPISGHVSLFWYQQALGQGPEFLTYFQNEAQLDKSGLPSDRFFAERPEGSVSTLKIQRTQQEDSAVYLCASSLERQYPYEQYFGPGTRLTVT.

The gene calls are TRBV5-4 and TRBJ2-7; D possibly corresponds to TRBD2 (6 bases). The V gene lost 3 bases and the J gene lost 0 bases, with 13 bases spanning the gap. The CDR3 loop spans 15 amino acids. Germline V lookup: CDR1 SGHNT, CDR2 YYREEE (reference sequence). The CDR3 is CASSSGLRSSYEQYF. The CDR3 region has the DNA TGTGCCAGCAGCTCGGGACTCCGGAGCTCCTACGAGCAGTACTTC.